A selection of T cell receptor beta chains follows, all from one sample in a study of T cell repertoires in aging, cancer and after chemotherapy. From the multiplex PCR reads, TCRdb called clonotypes with MiXCR, one entry per CDR3 protein. The data contain roughly 8,600 distinct CDR3 sequences, 25% of them singletons. Sample: blood. Source of these receptors: a human donor with a blood cancer. Each CDR3 is given with its conserved first and last residue.

len: 18
j_gene: TRBJ2-2
v_gene: TRBV20-1
CDR3aa: CSARGGLAGGPNTGELFF

len: 15
j_gene: TRBJ1-1
v_gene: TRBV7-3
CDR3aa: CASSVQGAGDTEAFF

len: 15
j_gene: TRBJ2-3
v_gene: TRBV12-3/TRBV12-4
CDR3aa: CASSFAGTGTDTQYF

len: 13
j_gene: TRBJ2-7
v_gene: TRBV6-5
CDR3aa: CASSLSTSVEQYF

len: 13
j_gene: TRBJ1-5
v_gene: TRBV7-2
CDR3aa: CASSLTRDQPQHF

len: 15
j_gene: TRBJ2-7
v_gene: TRBV30
CDR3aa: CAWSAPGTVSYEQYF

len: 12
j_gene: TRBJ2-5
v_gene: TRBV18
CDR3aa: CASSPPAGTQYF

len: 17
j_gene: TRBJ1-6
v_gene: TRBV6-1
CDR3aa: CASSEEESSSYNSPLHF

len: 11
j_gene: TRBJ1-6
v_gene: TRBV30
CDR3aa: CAWTISSPLHF

len: 16
j_gene: TRBJ1-2
v_gene: TRBV28
CDR3aa: CASSFRAGSRNYGYTF

len: 18
j_gene: TRBJ1-2
v_gene: TRBV6-6
CDR3aa: CASSVVWDRPIINYGYTF

len: 15
j_gene: TRBJ2-3
v_gene: TRBV10-3
CDR3aa: CAISPAEKGTDTQYF

len: 13
j_gene: TRBJ2-2
v_gene: TRBV28
CDR3aa: CASSFSEAGELFF

len: 13
j_gene: TRBJ2-2
v_gene: TRBV7-9
CDR3aa: CASRGTSAGELFF

len: 18
j_gene: TRBJ1-5
v_gene: TRBV6-6
CDR3aa: CASSYPEAAANLNQPQHF

len: 17
j_gene: TRBJ2-3
v_gene: TRBV6-5
CDR3aa: CASSRITGTGGPDTQYF

len: 13
j_gene: TRBJ2-7
v_gene: TRBV4-3
CDR3aa: CASSRGDSPEQYF

len: 17
j_gene: TRBJ2-5
v_gene: TRBV29-1
CDR3aa: CSVEDLASGSPKETQYF

len: 14
j_gene: TRBJ2-3
v_gene: TRBV6-4
CDR3aa: CASSDDGSTDTQYF

len: 14
j_gene: TRBJ1-3
v_gene: TRBV28
CDR3aa: CASRPTGPGNTIYF

len: 14
j_gene: TRBJ1-6
v_gene: TRBV12-3/TRBV12-4
CDR3aa: CASRGTGRYSPLHF

len: 15
j_gene: TRBJ2-1
v_gene: TRBV7-2
CDR3aa: CASSGSNSFPDEQFF

len: 14
j_gene: TRBJ1-5
v_gene: TRBV25-1
CDR3aa: CASSEAGLGQPQHF

len: 15
j_gene: TRBJ1-2
v_gene: TRBV6-1
CDR3aa: CASSETQVAVGGYTF

len: 14
j_gene: TRBJ1-5
v_gene: TRBV27
CDR3aa: CASSSQGSPEPQHF

len: 15
j_gene: TRBJ2-1
v_gene: TRBV29-1
CDR3aa: CSVDPTGSDYNEQFF

len: 13
j_gene: TRBJ2-2
v_gene: TRBV6-2/TRBV6-3
CDR3aa: CASSSGNTGELFF

len: 17
j_gene: TRBJ1-2
v_gene: TRBV7-6
CDR3aa: CASSLGAGGVGKNGYTF

len: 16
j_gene: TRBJ2-7
v_gene: TRBV12-3/TRBV12-4
CDR3aa: CASSPTSGGPTYEQYF

len: 16
j_gene: TRBJ1-2
v_gene: TRBV4-3
CDR3aa: CASSHEFTGTPYGYTF

len: 15
j_gene: TRBJ2-7
v_gene: TRBV27
CDR3aa: CASSLVQESSYEQYF

len: 12
j_gene: TRBJ2-2
v_gene: TRBV7-9
CDR3aa: CASGSRPGELFF

len: 14
j_gene: TRBJ1-2
v_gene: TRBV12-3/TRBV12-4
CDR3aa: CASSPTGGKYGYTF

len: 13
j_gene: TRBJ1-2
v_gene: TRBV7-9
CDR3aa: CASSRTGNYGYTF

len: 16
j_gene: TRBJ2-7
v_gene: TRBV18
CDR3aa: CASSQRGTGGYYEQYF

len: 14
j_gene: TRBJ2-7
v_gene: TRBV7-2
CDR3aa: CASSFRDNSYEQYF

len: 13
j_gene: TRBJ2-7
v_gene: TRBV6-2/TRBV6-3
CDR3aa: CASSYGLTYEQYF

len: 15
j_gene: TRBJ2-5
v_gene: TRBV5-6
CDR3aa: CASSQDSGAGETQYF